The table lists the clone carrying this TCR beta chain with a few counts. This sample was included in a study of blood T cell repertoires in COVID-19. Trimming took 6 bases from V and 0 from J; bases not matched to a gene: 10. CDR1 and CDR2 from the germline V gene are WSHSY and SAAADI. This CDR3 has 16 amino acids. Sequencing was performed with immunoSEQ multiplex PCR; in TCRdb, only in-frame clones are kept and a portion is missing. The table includes 85,000 to 95,000 clones, around 88% detected once. Specimen: peripheral blood. The chain joins TRBV10-2 to TRBJ1-2; 7 nucleotides align to TRBD1. This receptor was taken from a man aged 55 to 69 with acute or convalescent COVID-19. CDR3 sequence (DNA): TGCGCCAGCAGCACGTTACAGGGGAACGCTAACTATGGCTACACCTTC. It translates to CASSTLQGNANYGYTF.